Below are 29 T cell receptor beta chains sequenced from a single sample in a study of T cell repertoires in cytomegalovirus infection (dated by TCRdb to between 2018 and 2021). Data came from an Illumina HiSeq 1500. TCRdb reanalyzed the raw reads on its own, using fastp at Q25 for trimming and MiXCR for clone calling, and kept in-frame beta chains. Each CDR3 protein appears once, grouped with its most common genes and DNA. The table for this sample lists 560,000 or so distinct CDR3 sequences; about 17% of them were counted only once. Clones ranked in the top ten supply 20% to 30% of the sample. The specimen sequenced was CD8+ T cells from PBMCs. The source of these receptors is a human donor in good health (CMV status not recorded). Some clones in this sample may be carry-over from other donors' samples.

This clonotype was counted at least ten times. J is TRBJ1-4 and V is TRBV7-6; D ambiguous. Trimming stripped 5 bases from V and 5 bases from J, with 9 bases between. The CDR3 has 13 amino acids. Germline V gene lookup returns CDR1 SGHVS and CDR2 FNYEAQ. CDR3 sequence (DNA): TGTGCCAGCAGCGTACAGCGAAATGAAAAACTGTTTTTT. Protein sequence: CASSVQRNEKLFF.

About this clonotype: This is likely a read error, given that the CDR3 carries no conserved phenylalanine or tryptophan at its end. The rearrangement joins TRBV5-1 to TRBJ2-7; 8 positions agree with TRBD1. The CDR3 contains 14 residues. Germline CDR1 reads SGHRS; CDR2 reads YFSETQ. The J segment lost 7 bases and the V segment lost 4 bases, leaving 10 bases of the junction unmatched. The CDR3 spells CASSPGQGAREQYL. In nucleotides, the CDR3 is TGCGCCAGCAGCCCTGGGCAGGGGGCTCGTGAGCAGTACTTA.

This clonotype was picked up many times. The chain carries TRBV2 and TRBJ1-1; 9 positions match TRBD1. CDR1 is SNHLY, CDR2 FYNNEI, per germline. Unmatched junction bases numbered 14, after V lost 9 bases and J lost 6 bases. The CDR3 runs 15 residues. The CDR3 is CARGNRTGVDAEAFF. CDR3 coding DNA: TGTGCCAGGGGAAACAGGACAGGGGTGGATGCTGAAGCTTTCTTT.

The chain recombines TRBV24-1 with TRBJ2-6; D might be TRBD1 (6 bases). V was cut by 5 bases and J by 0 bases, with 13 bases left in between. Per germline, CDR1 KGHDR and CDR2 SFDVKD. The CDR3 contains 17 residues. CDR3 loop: CATSGGLRLSGANVLTF. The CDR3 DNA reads TGTGCCACCAGTGGGGGGCTGAGGCTCTCTGGGGCCAACGTCCTGACTTTC.

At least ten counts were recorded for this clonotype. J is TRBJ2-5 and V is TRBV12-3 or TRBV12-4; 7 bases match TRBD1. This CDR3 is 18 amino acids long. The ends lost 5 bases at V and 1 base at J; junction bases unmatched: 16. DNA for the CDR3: TGTGCCAGCAGTCGTGGGGGACAGTTTGCCACCTTCCAAGAGACCCAGTACTTC. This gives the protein CASSRGGQFATFQETQYF.

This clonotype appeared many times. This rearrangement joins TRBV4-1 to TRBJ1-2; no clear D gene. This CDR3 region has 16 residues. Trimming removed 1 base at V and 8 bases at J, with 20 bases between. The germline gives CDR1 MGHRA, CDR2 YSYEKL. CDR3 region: CASSQGNDYLLYGYTF. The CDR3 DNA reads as TGCGCCAGCAGCCAAGGAAATGACTACCTCCTCTACGGCTACACCTTC.

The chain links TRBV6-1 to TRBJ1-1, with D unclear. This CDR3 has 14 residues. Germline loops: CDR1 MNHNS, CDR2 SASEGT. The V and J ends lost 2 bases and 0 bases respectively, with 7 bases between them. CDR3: CASSELGMNTEAFF. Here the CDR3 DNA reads TGTGCCAGCAGTGAATTAGGGATGAACACTGAAGCTTTCTTT.

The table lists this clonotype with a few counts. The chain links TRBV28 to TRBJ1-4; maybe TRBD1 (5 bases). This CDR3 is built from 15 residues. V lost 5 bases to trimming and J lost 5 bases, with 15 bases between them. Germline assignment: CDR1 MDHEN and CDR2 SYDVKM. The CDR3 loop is CASSTTQGLNEKLFF. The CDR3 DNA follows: TGTGCCAGCAGTACAACTCAGGGACTCAATGAAAAACTGTTTTTT.

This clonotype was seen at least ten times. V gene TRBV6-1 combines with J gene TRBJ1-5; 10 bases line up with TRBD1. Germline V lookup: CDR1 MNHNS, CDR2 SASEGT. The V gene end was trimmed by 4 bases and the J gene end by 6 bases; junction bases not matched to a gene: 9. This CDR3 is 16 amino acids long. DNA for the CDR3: TGTGCCAGCAGTGCGGGACAGGGGAAGGGTAGTCAGCCCCAGCATTTT. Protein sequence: CASSAGQGKGSQPQHF.

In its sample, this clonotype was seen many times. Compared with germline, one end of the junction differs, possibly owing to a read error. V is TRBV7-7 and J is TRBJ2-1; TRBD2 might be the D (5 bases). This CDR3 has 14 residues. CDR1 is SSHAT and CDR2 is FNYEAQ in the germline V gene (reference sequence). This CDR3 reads CASSWLGRYNEQFF. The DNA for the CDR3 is TGTGCTAGCAGTTGGCTAGGGAGATACAATGAGCAGTTCTTC.

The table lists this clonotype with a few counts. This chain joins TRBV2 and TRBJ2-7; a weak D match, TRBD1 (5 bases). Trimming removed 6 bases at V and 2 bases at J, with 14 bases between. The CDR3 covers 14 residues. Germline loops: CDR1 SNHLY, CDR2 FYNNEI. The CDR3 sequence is CASSPGHKPYEQYF. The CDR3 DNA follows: TGTGCCAGCAGCCCCGGACACAAACCCTACGAGCAGTACTTC.

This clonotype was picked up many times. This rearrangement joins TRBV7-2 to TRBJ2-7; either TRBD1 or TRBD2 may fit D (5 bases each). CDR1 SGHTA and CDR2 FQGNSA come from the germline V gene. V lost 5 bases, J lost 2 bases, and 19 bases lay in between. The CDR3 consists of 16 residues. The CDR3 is CASSPFSPMGAYEQYF. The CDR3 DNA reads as TGTGCCAGCAGCCCATTCAGTCCCATGGGGGCCTACGAGCAGTACTTC.

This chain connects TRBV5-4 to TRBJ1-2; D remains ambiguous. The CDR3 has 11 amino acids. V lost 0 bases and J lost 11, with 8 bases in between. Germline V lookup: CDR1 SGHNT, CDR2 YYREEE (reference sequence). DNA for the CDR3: TGTGCCAGCAGCTTGGCAGAGCGGTACACCTTC. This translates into CASSLAERYTF.

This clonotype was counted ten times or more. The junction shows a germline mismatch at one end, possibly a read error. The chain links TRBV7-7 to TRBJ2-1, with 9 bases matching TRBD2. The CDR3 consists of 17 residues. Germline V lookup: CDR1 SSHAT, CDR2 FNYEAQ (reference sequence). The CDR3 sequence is CASSPILTSGGKNEQFF. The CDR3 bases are TGTGCTAGCAGCCCGATCCTGACTAGCGGCGGAAAGAATGAGCAGTTCTTC.

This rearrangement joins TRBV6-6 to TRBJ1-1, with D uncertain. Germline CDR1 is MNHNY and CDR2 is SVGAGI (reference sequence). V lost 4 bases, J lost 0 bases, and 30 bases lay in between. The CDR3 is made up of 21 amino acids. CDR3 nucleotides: TGTGCCAGCAGTTCCAACTCCCGCGCGGGGTTCAGTGGCCACATGAACACTGAAGCTTTCTTT. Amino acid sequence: CASSSNSRAGFSGHMNTEAFF.

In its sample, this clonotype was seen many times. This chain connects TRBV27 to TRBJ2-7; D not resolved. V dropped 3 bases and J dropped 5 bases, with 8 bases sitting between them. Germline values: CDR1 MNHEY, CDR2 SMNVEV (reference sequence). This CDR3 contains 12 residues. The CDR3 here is CASSFSPNEQYF. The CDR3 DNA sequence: TGTGCCAGCAGTTTTTCGCCGAACGAGCAGTACTTC.

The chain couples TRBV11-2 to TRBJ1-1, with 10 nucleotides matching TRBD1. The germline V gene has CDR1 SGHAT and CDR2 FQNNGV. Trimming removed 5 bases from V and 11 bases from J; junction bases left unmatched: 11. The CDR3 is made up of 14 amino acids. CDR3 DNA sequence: TGTGCCAGCAGCCCAGGTGGGACAGGGGCTGGGGCTTTCTTT. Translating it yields CASSPGGTGAGAFF.

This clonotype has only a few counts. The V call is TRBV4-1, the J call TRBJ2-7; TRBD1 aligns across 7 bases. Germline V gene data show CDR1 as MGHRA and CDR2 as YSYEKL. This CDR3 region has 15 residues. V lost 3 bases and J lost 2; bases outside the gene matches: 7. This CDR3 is CASSQTGQAAYEQYF. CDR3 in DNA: TGCGCCAGCAGCCAGACTGGACAGGCCGCCTACGAGCAGTACTTC.

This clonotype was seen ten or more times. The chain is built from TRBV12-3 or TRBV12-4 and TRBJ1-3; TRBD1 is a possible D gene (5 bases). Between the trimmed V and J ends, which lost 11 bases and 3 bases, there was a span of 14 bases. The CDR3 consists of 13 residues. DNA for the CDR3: TGTGCCTCTCGGGGGGGAAATGGAAACACCATATATTTT. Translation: CASRGGNGNTIYF.

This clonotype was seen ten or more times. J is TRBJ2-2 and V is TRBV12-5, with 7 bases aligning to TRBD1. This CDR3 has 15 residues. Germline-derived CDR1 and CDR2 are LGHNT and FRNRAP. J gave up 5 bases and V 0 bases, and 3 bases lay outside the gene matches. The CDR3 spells CASGLVSGGTGELFF. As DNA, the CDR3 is TGTGCTAGTGGTTTGGTTTCAGGGGGAACCGGGGAGCTGTTTTTT.

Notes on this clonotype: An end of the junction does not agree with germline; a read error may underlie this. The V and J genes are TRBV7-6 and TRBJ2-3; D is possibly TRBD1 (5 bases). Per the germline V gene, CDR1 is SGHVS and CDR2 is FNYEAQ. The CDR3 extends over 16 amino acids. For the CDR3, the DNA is TGTGCAAGCAGCGATCCACAGGACCTATACACAGATACGCCGTATTTT. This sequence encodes CASSDPQDLYTDTPYF.

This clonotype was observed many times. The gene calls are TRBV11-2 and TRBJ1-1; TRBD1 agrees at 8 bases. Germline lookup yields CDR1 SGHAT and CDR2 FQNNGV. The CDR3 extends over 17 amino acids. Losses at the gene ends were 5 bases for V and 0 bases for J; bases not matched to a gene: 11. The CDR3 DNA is TGTGCCAGCAGCCGACTCGGACAGGGAATTATGAACACTGAAGCTTTCTTT. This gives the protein CASSRLGQGIMNTEAFF.

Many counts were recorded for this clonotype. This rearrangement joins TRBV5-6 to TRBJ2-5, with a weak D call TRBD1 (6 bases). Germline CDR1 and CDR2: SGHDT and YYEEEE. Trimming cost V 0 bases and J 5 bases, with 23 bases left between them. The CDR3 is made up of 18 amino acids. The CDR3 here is CASSLEELSDSLRETQYF. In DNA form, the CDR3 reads TGTGCCAGCAGCTTGGAGGAACTGTCGGACAGTCTTAGGGAGACCCAGTACTTC.

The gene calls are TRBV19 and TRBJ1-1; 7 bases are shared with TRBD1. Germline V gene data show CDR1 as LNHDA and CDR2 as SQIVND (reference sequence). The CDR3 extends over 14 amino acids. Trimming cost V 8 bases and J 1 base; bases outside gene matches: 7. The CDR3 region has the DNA TGTGCCAGTTCCCGGGACAGTACGAACACTGAAGCTTTCTTT. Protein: CASSRDSTNTEAFF.

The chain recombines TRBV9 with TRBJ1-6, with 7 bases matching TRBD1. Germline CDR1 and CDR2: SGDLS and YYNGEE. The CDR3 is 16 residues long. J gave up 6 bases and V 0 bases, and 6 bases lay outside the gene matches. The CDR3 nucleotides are TGTGCCAGCAGCGTAGGACAGGGACCGGGTAATTCACCCCTCCACTTT. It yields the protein CASSVGQGPGNSPLHF.

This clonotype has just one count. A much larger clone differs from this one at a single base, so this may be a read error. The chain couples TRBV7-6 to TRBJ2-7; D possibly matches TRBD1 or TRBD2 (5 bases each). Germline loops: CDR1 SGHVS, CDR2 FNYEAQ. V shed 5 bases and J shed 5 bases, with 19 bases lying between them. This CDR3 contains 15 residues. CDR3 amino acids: CASSPPGQARDEQYF. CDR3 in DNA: TGTGCCAGCAGCCCTCCGGGGCAAGCACGTGACGAGCAGTACTTC.

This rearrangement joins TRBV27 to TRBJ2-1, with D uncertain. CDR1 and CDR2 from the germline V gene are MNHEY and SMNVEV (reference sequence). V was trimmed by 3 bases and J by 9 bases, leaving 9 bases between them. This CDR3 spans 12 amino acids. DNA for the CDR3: TGTGCCAGCAGTTTGATCTCCGGTGAGCAGTTCTTC. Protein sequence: CASSLISGEQFF.

The CDR3 bases are TGCAGTGCTAGAGATGGTCAGTTTAGTGGGAATGAGCAGTTCTTC. It translates to CSARDGQFSGNEQFF. V and J are TRBV20-1 and TRBJ2-1; D gene unclear. V gave up 0 bases and J gave up 7 bases, with 16 bases separating them. The CDR3 runs 15 residues. Germline V gene lookup returns CDR1 DFQATT and CDR2 SNEGSKA (reference sequence).

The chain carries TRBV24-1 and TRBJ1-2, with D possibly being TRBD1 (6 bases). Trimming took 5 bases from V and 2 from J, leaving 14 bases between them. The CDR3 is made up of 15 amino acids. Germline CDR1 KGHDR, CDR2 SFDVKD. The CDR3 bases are TGTGCCACCAGTGGGGGAACAGGGCTGAACTATGGCTACACCTTC. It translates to CATSGGTGLNYGYTF.